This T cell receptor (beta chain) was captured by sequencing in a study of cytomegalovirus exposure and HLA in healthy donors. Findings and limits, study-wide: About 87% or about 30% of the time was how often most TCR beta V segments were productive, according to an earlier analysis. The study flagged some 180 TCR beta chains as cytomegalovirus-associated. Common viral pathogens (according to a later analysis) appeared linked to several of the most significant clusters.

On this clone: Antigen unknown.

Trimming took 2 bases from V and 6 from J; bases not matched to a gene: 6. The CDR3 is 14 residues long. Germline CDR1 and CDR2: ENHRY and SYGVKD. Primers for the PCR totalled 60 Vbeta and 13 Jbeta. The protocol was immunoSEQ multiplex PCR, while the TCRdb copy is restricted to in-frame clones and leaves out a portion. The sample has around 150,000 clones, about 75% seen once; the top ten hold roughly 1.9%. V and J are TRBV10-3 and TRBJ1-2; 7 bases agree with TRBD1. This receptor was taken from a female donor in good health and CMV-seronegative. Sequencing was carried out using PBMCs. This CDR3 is CAISEPGRGDGYTF. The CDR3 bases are TGTGCCATCAGTGAGCCGGGCAGGGGGGATGGCTACACCTTC.